This note documents a single T cell receptor (beta chain) sequence. These data belong to a study of blood T cell repertoires in COVID-19. Profiling relied on immunoSEQ multiplex PCR, and the TCRdb table lists in-frame clones only, not all of them. The sample yields 150,000 or so clones, 75% to 95% seen once. The receptor's source is a man aged 45-65 years with acute or convalescent COVID-19. Sequences were obtained from peripheral blood.

The CDR3 coding sequence is TGTGCCTGGAGTGTAGCAGGGATTGGCTACACCTTC. This translates into CAWSVAGIGYTF. The chain is built from TRBV30 and TRBJ1-2; TRBD1 is a possible D gene (5 bases). V lost 0 bases to trimming and J lost 7 bases, with 9 bases between them. Germline-derived CDR1 and CDR2 are GTSNPN and SVGIG (reference sequence). The CDR3 consists of 12 residues.